Ten or more counts support the clone carrying this TCR beta chain. These data originate in a study of T cell repertoires in cytomegalovirus infection. CDR3 size: 12 residues. CDR1 is SGHVS, CDR2 FNYEAQ, per germline. Losses at the gene ends were 4 bases for V and 13 bases for J; bases not matched to a gene: 10. From the reads, TCRdb called clonotypes with MiXCR, one entry per CDR3 protein. This sample has 100,000 to 150,000 distinct CDR3 sequences; almost 9% occur once, and the top ten carry around a tenth. The sequence was collected from a human donor in good health (CMV status not recorded). Some clones in this sample may be carry-over from other donors' samples. The chain links TRBV7-6 to TRBJ2-7, with 7 bases aligning to TRBD1. The sequenced sample was PBMCs. For the CDR3, the DNA is TGTGCCAGCAGCTCCGGGACAGTCCCGCGCTACTTC. Its protein product is CASSSGTVPRYF.